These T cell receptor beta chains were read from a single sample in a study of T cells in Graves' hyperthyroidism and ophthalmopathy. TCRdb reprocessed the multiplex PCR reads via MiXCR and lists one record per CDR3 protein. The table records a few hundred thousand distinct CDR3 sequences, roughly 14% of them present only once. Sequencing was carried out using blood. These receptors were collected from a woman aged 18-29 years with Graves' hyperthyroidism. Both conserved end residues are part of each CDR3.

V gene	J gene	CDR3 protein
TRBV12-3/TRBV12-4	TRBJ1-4	CASSFAREKLFF
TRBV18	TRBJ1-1	CASSPSGAGLMNTEAFF
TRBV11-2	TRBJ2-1	CASSLDRWRGWFF
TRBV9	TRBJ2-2	CASSGRAGELFF
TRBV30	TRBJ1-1	CAWSVLLRDTEAFF
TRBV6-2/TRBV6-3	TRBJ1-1	CASTMQVNTEAFF
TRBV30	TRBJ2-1	CAWSHLSRAYNGQFF
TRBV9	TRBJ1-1	CASSGTADTEAFF
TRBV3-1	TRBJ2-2	CASSQRTGNTGELFF
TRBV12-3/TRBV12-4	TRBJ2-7	CASQVGGRSSYEQYF
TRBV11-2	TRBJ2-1	CATGQREAGYEQFF
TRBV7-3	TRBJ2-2	CASSLGLQSNTGELFF
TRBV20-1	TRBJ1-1	CSASQGFLMNTEAFF
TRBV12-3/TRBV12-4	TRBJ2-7	CASSFSGGADEQYF
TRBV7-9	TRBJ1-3	CASSLTGTSGNTIYF
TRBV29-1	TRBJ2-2	CSVEGLAGVANTGELFF